This T cell receptor beta chain emerged from a study of cytomegalovirus exposure and HLA in healthy donors. Findings and limits, study-wide: Presence/absence analysis assumed near-uniform sequencing depth across donors. In a later analysis, at a false discovery rate of 0.05, 15,000 to 20,000 TCR beta sequences matched HLA alleles.

Details on this clone: The antigen is not known.

The CDR3 covers 14 residues. CDR1 LGHNA and CDR2 YNFKEQ come from the germline V gene. V shed 5 bases and J 0 bases; nucleotides not matched to a gene: 4. Both 60 Vbeta primers and 13 Jbeta primers went into the PCR. Study processing details: Later reanalysis found 70 million to 95 million unique TCR beta chains, around 11 million of them shared. Using immunoSEQ multiplex PCR, the repertoire was profiled, and TCRdb retains in-frame clones only, with some absent. The V and J calls and the clone size are those of that table, but D and trimming were determined from the DNA. The table has about 120,000 clones, 77% seen once; the top ten hold about 3.7%.

The sample was PBMCs. The clonotype comes from a human donor in good health. The chain recombines TRBV4-2 with TRBJ2-7; 7 bases fit TRBD1. Written as DNA, the CDR3 is TGTGCCAGCAGCTTAGGACAGGCCTCCTACGAGCAGTACTTC. Protein sequence: CASSLGQASYEQYF.